One sample yielded the 32 T cell receptor beta chains listed below, sequenced in a study of cytomegalovirus exposure and HLA in healthy donors. A multiplex PCR was run with 60 Vbeta primers and 13 Jbeta primers. Some clones are missing from TCRdb's copy, which holds only in-frame ones; the method was immunoSEQ multiplex PCR. The data hold 170,000 or so clones, with 80% to 90% observed a single time. Sequencing used PBMCs. Receptor source: a girl aged 10-17 years in good health and CMV-seropositive.

CDR3 in amino acids: CAWSGTGIYEAFF. DNA for the CDR3: TGTGCCTGGTCCGGGACAGGGATCTACGAAGCTTTCTTT. The chain is built from TRBV30 and TRBJ1-1; 9 bases fit TRBD1. The V gene's germline CDR1 is GTSNPN and CDR2 SVGIG (reference sequence). The CDR3 spans 13 residues. V was pared by 5 bases and J by 8 bases, with 9 bases of the junction left unmatched.

The chain combines TRBV6-5 with TRBJ1-4, with a possible D match to TRBD1 (5 bases). The germline V and J ends were trimmed by 6 bases and 7 bases, with 18 bases remaining between them. The CDR3 loop spans 15 amino acids. Germline V lookup: CDR1 MNHEY, CDR2 SVGAGI. The CDR3 bases are TGTGCCAGCAGACCCCCCGGCGGGGGAGGTGAAAAACTGTTTTTT. It yields the protein CASRPPGGGGEKLFF.

V usage is TRBV19 and J usage is TRBJ1-2; D is possibly TRBD1 (6 bases). This CDR3 contains 15 residues. Germline V lookup: CDR1 LNHDA, CDR2 SQIVND (reference sequence). V lost 3 bases and J 0 bases, leaving 11 bases between the germline ends. CDR3 nucleotide sequence: TGTGCCAGTAGTATGGACCGGGACACTAACTATGGCTACACCTTC. As protein: CASSMDRDTNYGYTF.

The chain is built from TRBV2 and TRBJ2-6, with TRBD1 identical over 9 bases. CDR3 length: 15 residues. V dropped 6 bases and J dropped 0; count of bases not matched to a gene: 0. Germline V lookup: CDR1 SNHLY, CDR2 FYNNEI. CDR3 coding DNA: TGTGCCAGCAGGGGACAGGGCTCTGGGGCCAACGTCCTGACTTTC. Its protein product is CASRGQGSGANVLTF.

The rearrangement links TRBV2 to TRBJ1-2; D call uncertain. Germline V gene lookup returns CDR1 SNHLY and CDR2 FYNNEI. The CDR3 extends over 12 amino acids. The V and J ends lost 7 bases and 1 base respectively, with 7 bases between them. Here the CDR3 DNA reads TGTGCCAGCAAGCCCGGTAACTATGGCTACACCTTC. This codes for CASKPGNYGYTF.

The chain employs TRBV7-8 and TRBJ2-3; the match to TRBD1 covers 8 bases. CDR1 and CDR2 (germline): SGHVS, FQNEAQ. Trimming took 6 bases from V and 2 from J; bases not matched to a gene: 7. This CDR3 spans 15 amino acids. The CDR3 DNA reads TGTGCCAGCAGGGACCCGGGACAGGCCACAGATACGCAGTATTTT. Translation gives CASRDPGQATDTQYF.

This chain joins TRBV11-3 and TRBJ2-7; tentatively, D is TRBD1 (5 bases). Germline values: CDR1 SGHNT, CDR2 YENEEA. Trimming shortened V by 5 bases and J by 3 bases, and 14 bases separated the two germline ends. The CDR3 is 14 amino acids. As DNA, the CDR3 is TGTGCCAGCAGCCGGACAAGCAACCTCTACGAGCAGTACTTC. Translating it yields CASSRTSNLYEQYF. Full variable domain (remainder filled in from reference TRBV11-3 and TRBJ2-7): EAGVVQSPRYKIIEKKQPVAFWCNPISGHNTLYWYLQNLGQGPELLIRYENEEAVDDSQLPKDRFSAERLKGVDSTLKIQPAELGDSAVYLCASSRTSNLYEQYFGPGTRLTVT.

The chain employs TRBV11-2 and TRBJ2-7; no definite D call. The CDR3 contains 14 residues. V was shortened by 5 bases and J by 0 bases, with 11 bases between the two germline ends. CDR1 SGHAT and CDR2 FQNNGV come from the germline V gene. The CDR3 loop reads CASSAIAFSYEQYF. CDR3 sequence (DNA): TGTGCCAGCAGCGCCATAGCCTTCTCCTACGAGCAGTACTTC.

The chain employs TRBV5-4 and TRBJ1-2; D is uncertain. CDR1 and CDR2 (germline): SGHNT, YYREEE (reference sequence). This CDR3 comprises 16 residues. The V gene lost 0 bases and the J gene lost 2 bases, with 14 bases spanning the gap. CDR3 coding DNA: TGTGCCAGCAGCTTGGCGACAACCCTACCAAACTATGGCTACACCTTC. This gives the protein CASSLATTLPNYGYTF.

This chain connects TRBV2 to TRBJ1-1; no clear D. This CDR3 contains 13 residues. V was pared by 8 bases and J by 1 base, with 11 bases between. Germline V lookup: CDR1 SNHLY, CDR2 FYNNEI. The CDR3, as DNA: TGTGCCAGCCGGGAGAGGGCGAACACTGAAGCTTTCTTT. Protein product: CASRERANTEAFF.

The chain joins TRBV30 to TRBJ1-1; perhaps TRBD1 as D (6 bases). The CDR3 runs to 13 residues. Trimming took off 2 bases at V and 5 bases at J, with 12 bases between the two ends. The germline V gene has CDR1 GTSNPN and CDR2 SVGIG (reference sequence). CDR3 residues: CAWSTGKRTEAFF. For the CDR3, the DNA is TGTGCCTGGAGTACAGGGAAAAGGACTGAAGCTTTCTTT.

The count of this clone is one. The chain links TRBV5-5 to TRBJ1-1, with 9 bases identical to TRBD1. This CDR3 contains 15 residues. V was clipped by 0 bases and J by 6 bases; unmatched bases: 6. Germline CDR1 SGHKS, CDR2 YYEKEE (reference sequence). CDR3 nucleotides: TGTGCCAGCAGCTTGGACAGGGGGCTTGTCGCTGAAGCTTTCTTT. Translation gives CASSLDRGLVAEAFF.

The rearrangement uses TRBV5-5 and TRBJ1-1; a possible D gene is TRBD1 (6 bases). The CDR3 length is 13 residues. The V gene lost 3 bases and the J gene lost 7 bases, with 13 bases spanning the gap. Germline V lookup: CDR1 SGHKS, CDR2 YYEKEE (reference sequence). CDR3 region: CASSSGGASEAFF. CDR3 DNA sequence: TGTGCCAGCAGCTCCGGGGGGGCGAGTGAAGCTTTCTTT.

CDR3 region: CASRTSGAYNEQFF. The CDR3 DNA reads as TGTGCCAGTAGGACTAGCGGGGCATACAATGAGCAGTTCTTC. The chain combines TRBV19 with TRBJ2-1, with TRBD2 matching 11 bases. CDR1 is LNHDA, CDR2 SQIVND, per germline (reference sequence). V gave up 6 bases and J gave up 4 bases; unmatched junction bases: 2. This CDR3 has 14 residues.

The chain uses TRBV19 and TRBJ2-4; 7 nucleotides align to TRBD2. The CDR3 contains 16 residues. J was trimmed by 0 bases and V by 5 bases; bases with no gene match: 7. Germline V gene sequence: CDR1 LNHDA, CDR2 SQIVND (reference sequence). The CDR3 region has the DNA TGTGCCAGTAGTGGCCGGGGGGTGGTAGCCAAAAACATTCAGTACTTC. As protein: CASSGRGVVAKNIQYF.

The chain employs TRBV30 and TRBJ1-2; possibly TRBD1 for D (6 bases). The CDR3 sequence is 15 residues long. Germline CDR1 and CDR2: GTSNPN and SVGIG (reference sequence). Trimming took off 1 base at V and 3 bases at J, with 15 bases between the two ends. CDR3 amino acids: CAWSGDGGPDYGYTF. In DNA form, the CDR3 reads TGTGCCTGGAGTGGTGATGGGGGCCCAGACTATGGCTACACCTTC.

The chain joins TRBV7-2 to TRBJ2-1, with 8 nucleotides matching TRBD2. CDR1 is SGHTA, CDR2 FQGNSA, per germline. With 7 bases clipped from V and 6 bases from J, the junction kept 8 bases outside the gene matches. The CDR3 spans 14 residues. Here the CDR3 DNA reads TGTGCCAGCACACGGGGGGGCAAAACCAATGAGCAGTTCTTC. As protein: CASTRGGKTNEQFF.

This rearrangement joins TRBV27 to TRBJ1-2, with D possibly TRBD1 on 5 matching bases. The V and J ends lost 5 bases and 2 bases respectively, with 9 bases between them. CDR1 is MNHEY, CDR2 SMNVEV, per germline (reference sequence). The CDR3 length is 13 residues. The CDR3 reads CASSSSGNYGYTF. The CDR3 region has the DNA TGTGCCAGCAGTAGTTCAGGGAACTATGGCTACACCTTC.

This chain uses TRBV27 with TRBJ1-2, with 7 bases identical to TRBD1. CDR1 is MNHEY, CDR2 SMNVEV, per germline (reference sequence). The CDR3 is 15 amino acids. V shed 3 bases, J shed 5 bases, and the junction held 9 bases outside the gene matches. The CDR3: CASSFLGRGRYGYTF. The CDR3 DNA sequence: TGTGCCAGCAGTTTCCTCGGGAGGGGGCGTTATGGCTACACCTTC.

The V gene is TRBV12-2, the J gene TRBJ1-1; the table names TRBD1, a call not compared with the DNA. TRBV12-2 is a recognized pseudogene. The CDR3 is 14 residues long. The CDR3 is CASRKMGAGTEAFF. The CDR3 coding sequence is TGTGCAAGTCGCAAAATGGGGGCGGGCACTGAAGCTTTCTTT.

The chain employs TRBV5-1 and TRBJ1-1, with a tentative D call TRBD1 (6 bases). The germline V and J ends were trimmed by 2 bases and 3 bases, with 11 bases remaining between them. Germline CDR1 is SGHRS and CDR2 is YFSETQ. This CDR3 region has 14 residues. As DNA, the CDR3 is TGCGCCAGCAGCTTACAGGGAAGTGACACTGAAGCTTTCTTT. Residues: CASSLQGSDTEAFF. Filled out from reference TRBV5-1 and TRBJ1-1, the complete variable domain reads KAGVTQTPRYLIKTRGQQVTLSCSPISGHRSVSWYQQTPGQGLQFLFEYFSETQRNKGNFPGRFSGRQFSNSRSEMNVSTLELGDSALYLCASSLQGSDTEAFFGQGTRLTVV.

The rearrangement uses TRBV6-5 and TRBJ1-1; 8 bases map to TRBD1. Germline-derived CDR1 and CDR2 are MNHEY and SVGAGI. The CDR3 is 15 residues long. V shed 6 bases, J shed 1 base, and the junction held 7 bases outside the gene matches. CDR3 protein: CASRIHRGENTEAFF. Here the CDR3 DNA reads TGTGCCAGCAGGATTCACAGGGGGGAGAACACTGAAGCTTTCTTT.

This clone was recorded once. The chain joins TRBV7-9 to TRBJ2-5; TRBD1 matches at 7 bases. This CDR3 contains 15 residues. Germline-derived CDR1 and CDR2 are SEHNR and FQNEAQ (reference sequence). V shed 4 bases and J 5 bases; nucleotides not matched to a gene: 10. The CDR3 region is CASSSEETGLETQYF. In DNA form, the CDR3 reads TGTGCCAGCAGCTCGGAGGAGACAGGGTTGGAGACCCAGTACTTC.

The CDR3 loop reads CASSVDPENYGYTF. The CDR3 coding sequence is TGTGCCAGCAGCGTAGATCCGGAGAACTATGGCTACACCTTC. This chain joins TRBV9 and TRBJ1-2; D is undetermined. Looked up from germline, CDR1 is SGDLS and CDR2 is YYNGEE. Trimming took off 0 bases at V and 2 bases at J, with 8 bases between the two ends. The CDR3 is 14 amino acids.

The J gene is TRBJ2-1, the V gene TRBV19, with 7 positions matching TRBD2. CDR3 length equals 14 residues. Germline CDR1 and CDR2: LNHDA and SQIVND (reference sequence). Unmatched junction bases numbered 9, after V lost 5 bases and J lost 8 bases. The CDR3 protein is CASSAGETSHEQFF. The DNA for the CDR3 is TGTGCCAGTAGTGCGGGGGAGACCAGCCATGAGCAGTTCTTC.

The chain recombines TRBV9 with TRBJ1-2, with 8 bases identical to TRBD1. V lost 4 bases and J lost 4; bases outside the gene matches: 6. The CDR3 runs to 14 residues. CDR1 is SGDLS, CDR2 YYNGEE, per germline. The CDR3 loop is CASSPRDRTYGYTF. Here the CDR3 DNA reads TGTGCCAGCAGCCCCCGGGACAGGACCTATGGCTACACCTTC.

The chain recombines TRBV5-1 with TRBJ1-1; possible D gene TRBD1, 6 bases. Germline values: CDR1 SGHRS, CDR2 YFSETQ. This CDR3 region has 15 residues. V was shortened by 3 bases and J by 10 bases, with 22 bases between the two germline ends. CDR3 bases: TGCGCCAGCAGCTCATCGACAGGTACGCCTGGGGGAGCTTTCTTT. Amino acid sequence: CASSSSTGTPGGAFF.

This clone was detected only once. The V and J genes are TRBV18 and TRBJ2-5; D gene uncertain. The germline V and J ends were trimmed by 2 bases and 6 bases, with 16 bases remaining between them. The CDR3 totals 15 residues. CDR1 and CDR2 from the germline V gene are KGHSH and LQKENI. The CDR3 DNA follows: TGTGCCAGCTCACCAGGGCAGGCAGATCTGAAGACCCAGTACTTC. Amino acids: CASSPGQADLKTQYF.

This rearrangement joins TRBV28 to TRBJ1-5; D perhaps matches TRBD1 (5 bases). V lost 3 bases to trimming and J lost 0 bases, with 9 bases between them. CDR1 and CDR2 (germline): MDHEN, SYDVKM. This CDR3 has 15 amino acids. This chain's CDR3 is CASSFSGGSNQPQHF. The CDR3, as DNA: TGTGCCAGCAGTTTTTCGGGGGGTAGCAATCAGCCCCAGCATTTT.

With regard to this clone: A read error may produce the germline difference seen at one junction end. V gene TRBV27 combines with J gene TRBJ1-6; D unclear. The CDR3 has 15 residues. In germline, CDR1 is MNHEY, CDR2 SMNVEV (reference sequence). CDR3 DNA sequence: TGTGCCAGCAGTTTAAGTAATGACTATAATTCCCCCCTCCACTTT. This codes for CASSLSNDYNSPLHF.

This sequence joins TRBV13 and TRBJ2-5; 9 bases match TRBD1. This CDR3 spans 15 amino acids. V was pared by 5 bases and J by 4 bases, with 8 bases of the junction left unmatched. CDR1 and CDR2 from the germline V gene are PRHDT and FYEKMQ (reference sequence). The CDR3 region has the DNA TGTGCCAGCAGCCATACCGGGACAGGGTTAGAGACCCAGTACTTC. This encodes CASSHTGTGLETQYF.

The genes are TRBV6-6 and TRBJ1-1; 7 bases agree with TRBD1. Germline CDR1 is MNHNY and CDR2 is SVGAGI (reference sequence). J was trimmed by 5 bases and V by 0 bases; bases with no gene match: 3. The CDR3 is 14 amino acids. The CDR3 sequence: CASSYSRGRTEAFF. The CDR3 region has the DNA TGTGCCAGCAGTTACTCGAGGGGGCGTACTGAAGCTTTCTTT.